The 28 T cell receptor beta chains presented below share a single source sample, sequenced in a study of shared clonotypes between healthy human individuals. Naive CD8 cells comprised CD45RO-negative, CCR7-positively selected cells, excluding terminally differentiated effector memory CD45RA+ cells. Assay used: immunoSEQ multiplex PCR; TCRdb lists only in-frame clones, some missing. The top ten hold 1.2% of the sample, which has 1.5 million to 2.5 million clones, 85% to 95% seen once. The source material was naive CD8+ T cells sorted from blood. The source is a man aged 18 to 30 in good health.

For this clone: Distinct nucleotide sequences in the sample also encode this CDR3. This chain uses TRBV6-1 with TRBJ2-7, with D unclear. CDR3 length: 13 residues. The germline V gene has CDR1 MNHNS and CDR2 SASEGT. The germline V and J ends were trimmed by 1 base and 2 bases, with 6 bases remaining between them. The CDR3 DNA reads TGTGCCAGCAGTGAAGTTCGAGCCTACGAGCAGTACTTC. It translates to CASSEVRAYEQYF.

This chain links TRBV29-1 with TRBJ1-2, with D possibly TRBD1 on 6 matching bases. CDR1 and CDR2 from the germline V gene are SQVTM and ANQGSEA. The ends were cut back, 2 bases at V and 3 bases at J, with 10 bases in the middle. This CDR3 has 13 amino acids. The CDR3 DNA is TGCAGCGTTGAAACAGGGAGGGACTATGGCTACACCTTC. The encoded protein is CSVETGRDYGYTF.

CDR3 sequence: CASRWGYEQYF. Here the CDR3 DNA reads TGTGCCAGCAGGTGGGGTTACGAGCAGTACTTC. This chain links TRBV7-9 with TRBJ2-7; D is unclear. Germline V gene lookup returns CDR1 SEHNR and CDR2 FQNEAQ (reference sequence). The CDR3 covers 11 residues. V lost 6 bases, J lost 4 bases, and 7 bases lay in between.

For this clone: Other nucleotide sequences from this sample produce the same CDR3. J is TRBJ1-1 and V is TRBV6-5; possible D gene TRBD1, 5 bases. The length of the CDR3 is 14 residues. Germline V lookup: CDR1 MNHEY, CDR2 SVGAGI. V gave up 0 bases and J gave up 4 bases, with 9 bases separating them. The CDR3 protein is CASSYSEGTTEAFF. DNA of the CDR3: TGTGCCAGCAGTTACTCGGAGGGGACCACTGAAGCTTTCTTT.

This rearrangement joins TRBV6-5 to TRBJ1-1, with TRBD1 matching over 7 bases. Germline CDR1 MNHEY, CDR2 SVGAGI. The V gene end was trimmed by 7 bases and the J gene end by 1 base; junction bases not matched to a gene: 6. The CDR3 contains 14 residues. The CDR3 is CASTPGGENTEAFF. The CDR3 nucleotides are TGTGCCAGCACCCCAGGGGGTGAGAACACTGAAGCTTTCTTT.

This chain connects TRBV4-3 to TRBJ2-7; 7 nucleotides agree with TRBD2. This CDR3 contains 15 residues. Losses at the gene ends were 0 bases for V and 3 bases for J; bases not matched to a gene: 5. Germline V CDR1 and CDR2: LGHNA, YSLEER. CDR3 region: CASSQEWREIYEQYF. DNA of the CDR3: TGCGCCAGCAGCCAAGAGTGGCGGGAGATCTACGAGCAGTACTTC.

This chain joins TRBV10-3 and TRBJ2-5, with D maybe TRBD1 (6 bases). CDR1 is ENHRY and CDR2 is SYGVKD in the germline V gene. The V end lost 4 bases, the J end lost 3 bases, and 12 bases lay between the germline ends. The CDR3 spans 14 residues. Here the CDR3 reads CAISATGTKETQYF. CDR3 nucleotide sequence: TGTGCCATCAGTGCTACCGGGACAAAAGAGACCCAGTACTTC.

The rearrangement uses TRBV30 and TRBJ1-4; 8 bases match TRBD1. Germline loops: CDR1 GTSNPN, CDR2 SVGIG (reference sequence). Trimming cost V 5 bases and J 2 bases; bases outside gene matches: 1. The CDR3 is 13 amino acids. In DNA form, the CDR3 reads TGTGCCTGGGACAGGGGTACTAATGAAAAACTGTTTTTT. Encoded protein: CAWDRGTNEKLFF.

The chain employs TRBV27 and TRBJ2-7, with a tentative D call TRBD2 (6 bases). The CDR3 loop spans 13 amino acids. CDR1 and CDR2 from the germline V gene are MNHEY and SMNVEV (reference sequence). Trimming shortened V by 6 bases and J by 7 bases, and 16 bases separated the two germline ends. The CDR3 here is CASSLGSGEEQYF. DNA of the CDR3: TGTGCCAGCAGCCTGGGGTCGGGGGAGGAGCAGTACTTC.

Points on this clone: Additional DNA sequences in this sample encode the identical CDR3. The chain joins TRBV4-1 to TRBJ2-1; D unclear. The V end was cut by 4 bases, the J end by 4 bases, with 8 bases between. Germline lookup yields CDR1 MGHRA and CDR2 YSYEKL. The CDR3 runs to 13 residues. DNA of the CDR3: TGCGCCAGCAGCCTGACATTATACAATGAGCAGTTCTTC. Translated: CASSLTLYNEQFF.

This chain joins TRBV30 and TRBJ1-1, with D perhaps matching TRBD1 (6 bases). The CDR3 sequence is 13 residues long. Deletions cut 1 base from V and 4 bases from J, with 10 bases between. Germline CDR1 is GTSNPN and CDR2 is SVGIG (reference sequence). CDR3 in amino acids: CAWSEDSSTEAFF. DNA for the CDR3: TGTGCCTGGAGTGAGGACAGCTCCACTGAAGCTTTCTTT.

V usage is TRBV27 and J usage is TRBJ2-2; possible D gene TRBD1, 6 bases. Trimming cost V 1 base and J 3 bases, with 15 bases left between them. The CDR3 contains 17 residues. The germline V gene encodes CDR1 MNHEY and CDR2 SMNVEV (reference sequence). CDR3 protein: CASSLYFLGADTGELFF. The CDR3 DNA follows: TGTGCCAGCAGTTTATACTTCTTGGGGGCGGACACCGGGGAGCTGTTTTTT.

A single count supports this clone. J is TRBJ2-3 and V is TRBV18, with 12 bases identical to TRBD2. The CDR3 runs 16 residues. The J segment lost 3 bases and the V segment lost 4 bases, leaving 5 bases of the junction unmatched. Germline V CDR1 and CDR2: KGHSH, LQKENI. CDR3 loop: CASSHPTSGRTDTQYF. The CDR3 DNA is TGTGCCAGCTCACACCCGACTAGCGGGAGAACAGATACGCAGTATTTT.

This clone has only one observation. The chain joins TRBV27 to TRBJ2-1; maybe TRBD2 (5 bases). CDR1 is MNHEY and CDR2 is SMNVEV in the germline V gene (reference sequence). This CDR3 has 15 amino acids. V lost 4 bases and J 2 bases, leaving 12 bases between the germline ends. CDR3 in amino acids: CASSSRGVAYNEQFF. CDR3 sequence (DNA): TGTGCCAGCAGTTCCCGGGGTGTAGCCTACAATGAGCAGTTCTTC.

The rearrangement uses TRBV11-2 and TRBJ2-7; tentatively, D is TRBD2 (6 bases). The CDR3 is 15 amino acids. Trimming cost V 5 bases and J 6 bases, with 20 bases left between them. Germline loops: CDR1 SGHAT, CDR2 FQNNGV. CDR3 sequence: CASSQAVDSAGEQYF. CDR3 nucleotide sequence: TGTGCCAGCAGCCAGGCGGTAGACTCAGCGGGCGAGCAGTACTTC.

As to this clone: Distinct nucleotide sequences in the sample also encode this CDR3. J is TRBJ2-2 and V is TRBV7-3; 7 bases match TRBD1. The J segment lost 6 bases and the V segment lost 5 bases, leaving 3 bases of the junction unmatched. The CDR3 extends over 13 amino acids. Germline loops: CDR1 SGHTA, CDR2 FQGTGA. CDR3 in DNA: TGTGCCAGCAGCGCGACAGGGTCCGGGGAGCTGTTTTTT. Translation gives CASSATGSGELFF.

The chain combines TRBV29-1 with TRBJ2-7; D possibly matches TRBD1 or TRBD2 (5 bases each). From germline, CDR1 is SQVTM and CDR2 ANQGSEA. Trimming took off 6 bases at V and 2 bases at J, with 17 bases between the two ends. The CDR3 extends over 14 amino acids. CDR3 nucleotides: TGCAGCGTACCAGGGACCGCTTACCCCTACGAGCAGTACTTC. Translating gives CSVPGTAYPYEQYF.

Notes on this clone: This same CDR3 is encoded by further DNA sequences in the sample. The genes are TRBV11-2 and TRBJ2-7; D remains ambiguous. The V gene's germline CDR1 is SGHAT and CDR2 FQNNGV. The CDR3 loop spans 13 amino acids. Trimming left V 0 bases short and J 7 bases short, with 10 bases between. CDR3 coding DNA: TGTGCCAGCAGCTTAGATCCAGGACGGGAGCAGTACTTC. Amino acid sequence: CASSLDPGREQYF.

V gene TRBV27 combines with J gene TRBJ2-7; TRBD1 aligns across 9 bases. With V trimmed by 4 bases and J by 4 bases, 11 bases remained unmatched. Per the germline V gene, CDR1 is MNHEY and CDR2 is SMNVEV (reference sequence). The CDR3 contains 16 residues. The CDR3 nucleotides are TGTGCCAGCAGTTCCACTGGGACAGGGAAGGGGTACGAGCAGTACTTC. Protein sequence: CASSSTGTGKGYEQYF.

The gene calls are TRBV27 and TRBJ2-3; 11 bases match TRBD2. Per germline, CDR1 MNHEY and CDR2 SMNVEV (reference sequence). Trimming at V came to 3 bases and at J to 5 bases, leaving 10 bases not matched to a gene. This CDR3 contains 17 residues. The CDR3 DNA reads as TGTGCCAGCAGTTTTCCCGAACTAGCGGGAGATAGAGATACGCAGTATTTT. Protein: CASSFPELAGDRDTQYF.

The chain joins TRBV4-3 to TRBJ1-1; D not certain. Trimming removed 0 bases at V and 8 bases at J, with 19 bases between. The CDR3 totals 16 residues. CDR1 and CDR2 (germline): LGHNA, YSLEER. The CDR3 sequence is CASSQEFSEGNDEAFF. The CDR3 DNA reads as TGCGCCAGCAGCCAAGAATTTTCGGAAGGGAACGACGAAGCTTTCTTT.

This clone has a single count. V is TRBV4-3 and J is TRBJ2-1, with 7 bases identical to TRBD2. The V gene's germline CDR1 is LGHNA and CDR2 YSLEER. The V gene end was trimmed by 1 base and the J gene end by 8 bases; junction bases not matched to a gene: 11. The CDR3 runs 16 residues. This chain's CDR3 is CASSQGGSQLGDEQFF. CDR3 DNA sequence: TGCGCCAGCAGCCAAGGCGGGAGCCAACTTGGGGATGAGCAGTTCTTC.

The V and J genes are TRBV5-1 and TRBJ2-2, with D possibly matching TRBD2 (5 bases). V was trimmed by 0 bases and J by 6 bases, leaving 12 bases between them. The CDR3 extends over 15 amino acids. Germline V gene sequence: CDR1 SGHRS, CDR2 YFSETQ. This CDR3 is CASSLGFELAGELFF. The DNA of the CDR3 is TGCGCCAGCAGCTTGGGGTTCGAACTAGCCGGGGAGCTGTTTTTT.

The J gene is TRBJ2-1, the V gene TRBV9; 14 bases match TRBD2. Germline loops: CDR1 SGDLS, CDR2 YYNGEE. The trim removed 6 bases at V and 0 bases at J, leaving 8 bases unmatched. There are 18 residues in the CDR3. The CDR3, as DNA: TGTGCCAGCACCTCGGGACTAGCGGGGGCAGACTCCTACAATGAGCAGTTCTTC. Its protein is CASTSGLAGADSYNEQFF.

The rearrangement uses TRBV28 and TRBJ2-3, with TRBD2 as a possible D gene (5 bases). The germline V gene has CDR1 MDHEN and CDR2 SYDVKM. With 5 bases removed from V and 0 bases from J, the gap between germline ends came to 15 bases. CDR3 length equals 16 residues. The DNA for the CDR3 is TGTGCCAGCAGTAGTCCCCTCGAGGGCAGCACAGATACGCAGTATTTT. Encoded protein: CASSSPLEGSTDTQYF.

The chain couples TRBV6-5 to TRBJ2-5, with TRBD2 identical over 10 bases. CDR3 length: 16 amino acids. V was clipped by 2 bases and J by 5 bases; unmatched bases: 8. Germline V gene lookup returns CDR1 MNHEY and CDR2 SVGAGI. The CDR3 nucleotides are TGTGCCAGCAGTTACGGTCCGACTAGCGGGTTCGAGACCCAGTACTTC. It encodes CASSYGPTSGFETQYF.

The chain joins TRBV27 to TRBJ2-2, with 14 bases identical to TRBD2. Germline V gives CDR1 MNHEY, CDR2 SMNVEV (reference sequence). This CDR3 has 15 residues. V lost 7 bases and J lost 5; bases outside the gene matches: 3. CDR3 amino acids: CASKGLAGVTGELFF. The CDR3 DNA reads TGTGCCAGCAAGGGACTAGCGGGAGTTACCGGGGAGCTGTTTTTT.

CDR3 sequence (DNA): TGTGCCAGCAGTGAATGGTTCGACACTGAAGCTTTCTTT. Encoded protein: CASSEWFDTEAFF. The chain has TRBV2 and TRBJ1-1; D is uncertain. Trimming pared 2 bases from V and 3 bases from J, leaving 7 bases between. The CDR3 spans 13 residues. Germline values: CDR1 SNHLY, CDR2 FYNNEI.